The 12 T cell receptor beta chains below all came from one sample that was sequenced in a study of blood T cell repertoires in COVID-19. Produced via immunoSEQ multiplex PCR; TCRdb's table is partial and in-frame only. The sample contains about 85,000 clones, 80% to 85% of which appear only once. Material: peripheral blood. The source is a man in his 60s with acute or convalescent COVID-19.

The CDR3 region is CASRTQGETYGYTF. Here the CDR3 DNA reads TGTGCCAGCAGAACTCAGGGGGAGACCTATGGCTACACCTTC. The chain uses TRBV5-6 and TRBJ1-2; 7 nucleotides line up with TRBD1. This CDR3 has 14 residues. V lost 5 bases, J lost 4 bases, and 8 bases stayed unmatched. Germline CDR1 and CDR2: SGHDT and YYEEEE.

The chain is built from TRBV5-1 and TRBJ1-1; TRBD1 matches at 8 bases. Germline lookup yields CDR1 SGHRS and CDR2 YFSETQ. V trimming: 0 bases; J trimming: 1 base; junction bases outside the gene matches: 8. The CDR3 is 17 amino acids. The CDR3 sequence is CASSLDQGARPNTEAFF. CDR3 in DNA: TGCGCCAGCAGCTTGGACCAGGGGGCTCGCCCGAACACTGAAGCTTTCTTT.

The chain uses TRBV28 and TRBJ2-7; maybe TRBD1 (5 bases). The CDR3 spans 14 residues. Germline CDR1 and CDR2: MDHEN and SYDVKM. The V and J ends lost 5 bases and 2 bases respectively, with 13 bases between them. This chain's CDR3 is CASSRTMFTYEQYF. The DNA of the CDR3 is TGTGCCAGCAGTCGGACAATGTTCACCTACGAGCAGTACTTC.

V is TRBV3-1 (or the pseudogene TRBV3-2) and J is TRBJ2-3; 9 nucleotides align to TRBD1. This CDR3 comprises 14 residues. Germline loops: CDR1 LGHDT, CDR2 YNNKEL (reference sequence). The V and J ends lost 1 base and 10 bases, in that order; junction bases with no gene match: 6. This chain's CDR3 is CASSQVGGQGSQYF. For the CDR3, the DNA is TGTGCCAGCAGCCAAGTGGGTGGACAGGGGTCGCAGTATTTT.

This clone was recorded only once. The chain is built from TRBV30 and TRBJ2-3; 8 nucleotides match TRBD2. This CDR3 region has 16 residues. The ends lost 5 bases at V and 2 bases at J; junction bases unmatched: 12. Germline-derived CDR1 and CDR2 are GTSNPN and SVGIG (reference sequence). The CDR3 reads CAWGATGGIITDTQYF. The CDR3 DNA follows: TGTGCCTGGGGCGCGACGGGGGGGATAATCACAGATACGCAGTATTTT.

The chain carries TRBV30 and TRBJ1-1; 10 bases map to TRBD1. The CDR3 loop spans 12 amino acids. CDR1 and CDR2 (germline): GTSNPN, SVGIG (reference sequence). V gave up 3 bases and J gave up 11 bases; unmatched junction bases: 6. The CDR3 spells CAWSPGQGTAFF. Here the CDR3 DNA reads TGTGCCTGGAGCCCGGGACAGGGGACCGCTTTCTTT.

The table lists this clone with a count of one. J is TRBJ1-5 and V is TRBV6-5; TRBD1 is a possible D gene (5 bases). CDR1 is MNHEY, CDR2 SVGAGI, per germline. The CDR3 loop spans 14 amino acids. Trimming cost V 0 bases and J 6 bases, with 9 bases left between them. The CDR3 spells CASSYSGDGQPQHF. The CDR3 DNA sequence: TGTGCCAGCAGTTACTCAGGGGATGGTCAGCCCCAGCATTTT.

CDR3 loop: CASSQGTGGATGELFF. CDR3 DNA: TGTGCCAGCAGCCAAGGGACAGGGGGCGCAACCGGGGAGCTGTTTTTT. The chain is built from TRBV7-8 and TRBJ2-2, with 12 positions matching TRBD1. Germline CDR1 is SGHVS and CDR2 is FQNEAQ. Trimming cost V 5 bases and J 5 bases; bases outside gene matches: 6. There are 16 residues in the CDR3.

The chain recombines TRBV19 with TRBJ2-1; 8 bases align to TRBD2. In germline, CDR1 is LNHDA, CDR2 SQIVND (reference sequence). Trimming cost V 5 bases and J 5 bases; bases outside gene matches: 5. The CDR3 has 14 amino acids. The CDR3 region has the DNA TGTGCCAGTAGTTTGTACGGGGGGGACAATGAGCAGTTCTTC. This codes for CASSLYGGDNEQFF.

The rearrangement joins TRBV5-1 to TRBJ2-5; TRBD1 is a possible D gene (5 bases). The germline V and J ends were trimmed by 0 bases and 3 bases, with 15 bases remaining between them. Per the germline V gene, CDR1 is SGHRS and CDR2 is YFSETQ. There are 16 residues in the CDR3. The CDR3 coding sequence is TGCGCCAGCAGCTTGGGAAGGGGCGGCGGTGAAGAGACCCAGTACTTC. This sequence encodes CASSLGRGGGEETQYF.

CDR3 region: CASSLGGAVGYTF. The CDR3 DNA reads as TGTGCCAGCAGTTTGGGGGGGGCGGTTGGCTACACCTTC. The rearrangement links TRBV12-3 or TRBV12-4 to TRBJ1-2; D possibly corresponds to TRBD1 (6 bases). The CDR3 runs 13 residues. Trimming stripped 3 bases from V and 7 bases from J, with 12 bases between.

The J gene is TRBJ2-5, the V gene TRBV19, with TRBD2 matching 11 bases. V lost 6 bases and J lost 3; bases outside the gene matches: 0. CDR1 LNHDA and CDR2 SQIVND come from the germline V gene (reference sequence). CDR3 length: 13 residues. In nucleotides, the CDR3 is TGTGCCAGTAGGACTAGCGGGGAAGAGACCCAGTACTTC. Translation gives CASRTSGEETQYF.